Listed below are T cell receptor beta chains from one sample, sequenced in a study of somatic mutations in T cells in chronic GVHD. The method was immunoSEQ multiplex PCR; TCRdb's version includes in-frame clones alone and lacks a portion of them. The table records 13,000 to 15,000 clones, approximately 78% of them present only once. Sequenced: Vbeta20-negative CD4+ T cells from blood. These receptors came from a male patient in his 50s with chronic graft-versus-host disease. Some T cells may originate from the graft donor. Both conserved end residues are part of each CDR3. Fields, in order: D gene, V gene, clone size, J gene, CDR3 protein, CDR3 DNA. A D gene is named only where the DNA matches it firmly. A clone size is listed for some rows: how often the clone was seen (once, few, many), or a class if it is expanded.

d_gene: TRBD1; v_gene: TRBV7-9; abundance: -; j_gene: TRBJ1-4; CDR3aa: CASSPNRGGGEKLFF; CDR3nt: TGTGCCAGCAGCCCAAACAGGGGTGGTGGTGAAAAACTGTTTTTT
d_gene: -; v_gene: TRBV2; abundance: -; j_gene: TRBJ1-2; CDR3aa: CASSPRRGYGGYTF; CDR3nt: TGTGCCAGCAGTCCCCGCCGGGGTTACGGTGGCTACACCTTC
d_gene: -; v_gene: TRBV5-6; abundance: -; j_gene: TRBJ2-5; CDR3aa: CASSLTTGHLETQYF; CDR3nt: TGTGCCAGCAGCTTGACTACAGGCCACCTAGAGACCCAGTACTTC
d_gene: TRBD1; v_gene: TRBV28; abundance: -; j_gene: TRBJ2-7; CDR3aa: CASFRGTGSYEQYF; CDR3nt: TGTGCCAGCTTTCGTGGGACAGGTTCCTACGAGCAGTACTTC
d_gene: TRBD1; v_gene: TRBV4-2; abundance: -; j_gene: TRBJ1-2; CDR3aa: CASSQDRTGAWGYTF; CDR3nt: TGTGCCAGCAGCCAAGATAGGACAGGCGCGTGGGGCTACACCTTC
d_gene: TRBD1; v_gene: TRBV2; abundance: -; j_gene: TRBJ2-7; CDR3aa: CASSWTGSLDEQYF; CDR3nt: TGTGCCAGCAGTTGGACAGGGTCTTTGGACGAGCAGTACTTC
d_gene: TRBD1; v_gene: TRBV18; abundance: -; j_gene: TRBJ2-5; CDR3aa: CASSPGQGAQETQYF; CDR3nt: TGTGCCAGCTCACCAGGACAGGGGGCCCAAGAGACCCAGTACTTC
d_gene: -; v_gene: TRBV19; abundance: -; j_gene: TRBJ2-7; CDR3aa: CASMEGSGTSSQYF; CDR3nt: TGTGCCAGTATGGAGGGGTCCGGGACCTCGTCGCAGTACTTC
d_gene: -; v_gene: TRBV28; abundance: -; j_gene: TRBJ1-2; CDR3aa: CASSLGRDRYF; CDR3nt: TGTGCCAGCAGTTTAGGGAGGGACCGCTACTTC
d_gene: TRBD2; v_gene: TRBV2; abundance: -; j_gene: TRBJ2-5; CDR3aa: CASSLGGSGGEETQYF; CDR3nt: TGTGCCAGCAGTCTGGGCGGTAGCGGGGGCGAAGAGACCCAGTACTTC
d_gene: TRBD1; v_gene: TRBV5-6; abundance: -; j_gene: TRBJ1-5; CDR3aa: CASSFIGQGSQPQHF; CDR3nt: TGTGCCAGCAGCTTTATAGGACAGGGAAGCCAGCCCCAGCATTTT
d_gene: -; v_gene: TRBV18; abundance: -; j_gene: TRBJ1-1; CDR3aa: CASSPPGGANTEAFF; CDR3nt: TGTGCCAGCTCACCTCCGGGAGGGGCTAACACTGAAGCTTTCTTT
d_gene: TRBD1; v_gene: TRBV6-1; abundance: -; j_gene: TRBJ1-2; CDR3aa: CASSPKGQGVSGYTF; CDR3nt: TGTGCCAGCAGTCCAAAGGGACAGGGGGTATCTGGCTACACCTTC
d_gene: TRBD2; v_gene: TRBV4-2; abundance: -; j_gene: TRBJ2-4; CDR3aa: CASSQDWGTRGGNIQYF; CDR3nt: TGTGCCAGCAGCCAAGATTGGGGGACTAGGGGAGGGAACATTCAGTACTTC
d_gene: -; v_gene: TRBV29-1; abundance: -; j_gene: TRBJ1-1; CDR3aa: CSVSPGGWGTEAFF; CDR3nt: TGCAGCGTCTCCCCGGGGGGCTGGGGCACTGAAGCTTTCTTT
d_gene: TRBD1; v_gene: TRBV11-2; abundance: few; j_gene: TRBJ2-7; CDR3aa: CASSLSGTGSYEQYF; CDR3nt: TGTGCCAGCAGCTTGTCCGGGACAGGCTCCTACGAGCAGTACTTC
d_gene: -; v_gene: TRBV7-9; abundance: -; j_gene: TRBJ1-2; CDR3aa: CASSSPTGYYGYTF; CDR3nt: TGTGCCAGCAGCTCCCCAACAGGGTACTATGGCTACACCTTC
d_gene: -; v_gene: TRBV7-6; abundance: -; j_gene: TRBJ2-6; CDR3aa: CASSPRDSGANVLTF; CDR3nt: TGTGCCAGCAGCCCACGGGACTCTGGGGCCAACGTCCTGACTTTC
d_gene: -; v_gene: TRBV13; abundance: -; j_gene: TRBJ1-6; CDR3aa: CASSLGPRGHPNSPLHF; CDR3nt: TGTGCCAGCAGCTTAGGCCCCAGGGGCCATCCTAATTCACCCCTCCACTTT
d_gene: -; v_gene: TRBV7-2; abundance: -; j_gene: TRBJ2-7; CDR3aa: CASSPEGTSLYEQYF; CDR3nt: TGTGCCAGCAGCCCTGAGGGGACATCCCTCTACGAGCAGTACTTC
d_gene: TRBD1; v_gene: TRBV5-4; abundance: -; j_gene: TRBJ1-1; CDR3aa: CASSGGQGALGTEAFF; CDR3nt: TGTGCCAGCAGCGGGGGACAGGGGGCGCTAGGCACTGAAGCTTTCTTT
d_gene: TRBD1; v_gene: TRBV18; abundance: -; j_gene: TRBJ2-3; CDR3aa: CASSPQGASTDTQYF; CDR3nt: TGTGCCAGCTCACCTCAGGGGGCATCTACAGATACGCAGTATTTT
d_gene: -; v_gene: TRBV5-4; abundance: -; j_gene: TRBJ1-2; CDR3aa: CASSLTREGDGYTF; CDR3nt: TGTGCCAGCAGCTTGACTAGGGAGGGCGATGGCTACACCTTC
d_gene: TRBD1; v_gene: TRBV6-6; abundance: -; j_gene: TRBJ1-2; CDR3aa: CASSLRDRGHIYTF; CDR3nt: TGTGCCAGCAGTTTGCGGGACAGGGGACACATCTACACCTTC
d_gene: TRBD1; v_gene: TRBV5-6; abundance: -; j_gene: TRBJ2-5; CDR3aa: CASSPGQGVWETQYF; CDR3nt: TGTGCCAGCAGCCCGGGACAGGGGGTTTGGGAGACCCAGTACTTC
d_gene: TRBD2; v_gene: TRBV11-2; abundance: -; j_gene: TRBJ2-1; CDR3aa: CASSPGGRGAHNEQFF; CDR3nt: TGTGCCAGCAGCCCTGGAGGGCGGGGGGCTCACAATGAGCAGTTCTTC
d_gene: -; v_gene: TRBV19; abundance: once; j_gene: TRBJ2-2; CDR3aa: CASSPLEGWRRLFF; CDR3nt: TGTGCCAGTAGTCCCCTAGAGGGTTGGCGTCGACTGTTTTTT
d_gene: -; v_gene: TRBV6-1; abundance: -; j_gene: TRBJ1-5; CDR3aa: CASSEAQGTPQHF; CDR3nt: TGTGCCAGCAGTGAAGCGCAGGGGACGCCCCAGCATTTT
d_gene: TRBD1; v_gene: TRBV30; abundance: -; j_gene: TRBJ2-2; CDR3aa: CAWARGPYTGELFF; CDR3nt: TGTGCCTGGGCTAGGGGGCCCTACACCGGGGAGCTGTTTTTT
d_gene: -; v_gene: TRBV5-4; abundance: -; j_gene: TRBJ2-6; CDR3aa: CASSLRGSGANVLTF; CDR3nt: TGTGCCAGCAGCTTACGCGGCTCTGGGGCCAACGTCCTGACTTTC
d_gene: TRBD2; v_gene: TRBV9; abundance: -; j_gene: TRBJ2-7; CDR3aa: CASSPQREITYEQYF; CDR3nt: TGTGCCAGCAGCCCCCAGCGGGAGATCACCTACGAGCAGTACTTC
d_gene: -; v_gene: TRBV6-6; abundance: few; j_gene: TRBJ2-7; CDR3aa: CASSVSYEQYF; CDR3nt: TGTGCCAGCAGTGTATCCTACGAGCAGTACTTC
d_gene: TRBD1; v_gene: TRBV28; abundance: -; j_gene: TRBJ2-2; CDR3aa: CASRRTGDTGELFF; CDR3nt: TGTGCCAGCAGAAGGACAGGCGACACCGGGGAGCTGTTTTTT
d_gene: -; v_gene: TRBV6-5; abundance: -; j_gene: TRBJ2-5; CDR3aa: CASRGNIKYQETQYF; CDR3nt: TGTGCCAGCCGGGGTAACATCAAGTACCAAGAGACCCAGTACTTC
d_gene: -; v_gene: TRBV5-4; abundance: -; j_gene: TRBJ2-5; CDR3aa: CASSSPGTYQETQYF; CDR3nt: TGTGCCAGCAGCTCACCCGGGACATATCAAGAGACCCAGTACTTC
d_gene: -; v_gene: TRBV6-5; abundance: -; j_gene: TRBJ2-6; CDR3aa: CASSSGVTGANVLTF; CDR3nt: TGTGCCAGCAGTTCGGGAGTAACTGGGGCCAACGTCCTGACTTTC
d_gene: TRBD1; v_gene: TRBV11-2; abundance: -; j_gene: TRBJ2-1; CDR3aa: CACGQGHEQFF; CDR3nt: TGTGCCTGTGGACAGGGTCATGAGCAGTTCTTC
d_gene: -; v_gene: TRBV2; abundance: -; j_gene: TRBJ1-4; CDR3aa: CASSEGGGTNEKLFF; CDR3nt: TGTGCCAGCAGTGAAGGGGGGGGCACTAATGAAAAACTGTTTTTT
d_gene: -; v_gene: TRBV2; abundance: -; j_gene: TRBJ1-5; CDR3aa: CASSAQGGSNQPQHF; CDR3nt: TGTGCCAGCAGTGCTCAGGGAGGCAGCAATCAGCCCCAGCATTTT